This T cell receptor beta chain is from a study of response to subunit inactivated influenza vaccine. Findings and limits, study-wide: It was suggested by the authors that few new T cells are recruited by each seasonal influenza vaccination.

About this clonotype: Its antigen is as yet unknown.

MiXCR, applied by TCRdb to the RT-PCR reads, yields one record per CDR3 protein. The profile shows 450,000 to 700,000 distinct CDR3 sequences, around 15% of them singletons. The receptor was derived from a man aged 45 to 65 who received an inactivated influenza vaccine. Sequenced here: PBMCs from blood, sampled about 11 days after vaccination.

The CDR3 spells CASSLELLYEQYF. The CDR3 nucleotides are TGTGCCAGCAGCTTAGAACTTCTTTACGAGCAGTACTTC. This sequence joins TRBV7-2 and TRBJ2-7; D unclear. Trimming removed 1 base at V and 4 bases at J, with 8 bases between. CDR1 is SGHTA, CDR2 FQGNSA, per germline. There are 13 residues in the CDR3. The full variable domain, rest sourced from reference TRBV7-2 and TRBJ2-7, is GAGVSQSPSNKVTEKGKDVELRCDPISGHTALYWYRQSLGQGLEFLIYFQGNSAPDKSGLPSDRFSAERTGGSVSTLTIQRTQQEDSAVYLCASSLELLYEQYFGPGTRLTVT.